This entry lists 29 T cell receptor beta chains sequenced from one sample in a study of cytomegalovirus exposure and HLA in healthy donors. The PCR had 60 Vbeta and 13 Jbeta primers. TCRdb keeps only in-frame clones here, not all; method: immunoSEQ multiplex PCR. The listing contains approximately 72,000 clones. What was sequenced was PBMCs. The receptors originated from a woman between 35 and 50 years old in good health and CMV-seropositive.

V gene TRBV7-3 combines with J gene TRBJ2-5, with D possibly matching TRBD1 (6 bases). The CDR3 runs 15 residues. The ends were cut back, 2 bases at V and 12 bases at J, with 22 bases in the middle. Germline V CDR1 and CDR2: SGHTA, FQGTGA. CDR3 nucleotides: TGTGCCAGCAGCTTAGGGGAGCGGTATGGGGGCCTGAAGTACTTC. Its protein is CASSLGERYGGLKYF.

The chain recombines TRBV2 with TRBJ2-7; 7 bases line up with TRBD1. Unmatched junction bases numbered 4, after V lost 5 bases and J lost 0 bases. The CDR3 is 14 amino acids. CDR1 and CDR2 (germline): SNHLY, FYNNEI. This CDR3 is CASSLDRTSYEQYF. The CDR3 coding sequence is TGTGCCAGCAGTTTGGACAGGACCTCCTACGAGCAGTACTTC.

This chain joins TRBV30 and TRBJ1-2, with D possibly TRBD1 on 5 matching bases. This CDR3 is 15 amino acids long. Trimming shortened V by 4 bases and J by 8 bases, and 23 bases separated the two germline ends. Germline values: CDR1 GTSNPN, CDR2 SVGIG (reference sequence). CDR3 bases: TGTGCCTGGAATCGCCCTGGCAGGGAAAGAAGGGGCTACACCTTC. It yields the protein CAWNRPGRERRGYTF.

In the case of this clone: Other DNA variants within this sample encode the same CDR3. The chain links TRBV9 to TRBJ2-1, with D perhaps TRBD2 (6 bases). This CDR3 has 13 amino acids. Germline CDR1 is SGDLS and CDR2 is YYNGEE. Trimming cost V 0 bases and J 6 bases, with 7 bases left between them. CDR3 sequence (DNA): TGTGCCAGCAGCGTAGCCGGGGGCAATGAGCAGTTCTTC. Protein product: CASSVAGGNEQFF.

This chain links TRBV23-1 with TRBJ2-1, with no clear D. TRBV23-1 carries the ORF label, with uncertain function. The length of the CDR3 is 13 residues. V was clipped by 10 bases and J by 3 bases, with 13 bases between them. CDR3 DNA: TGCGCCACCAAATGTTTTAGCTACAATGAGCAGTTCTTC. This sequence encodes CATKCFSYNEQFF.

In DNA, the CDR3 is TGTGCCAGCACAACTGGGGCCAACGTCCTGACTTTC. This sequence encodes CASTTGANVLTF. The chain uses TRBV9 and TRBJ2-6; D is ambiguous. The CDR3 is 12 residues long. Looked up from germline, CDR1 is SGDLS and CDR2 is YYNGEE. V was pared by 6 bases and J by 2 bases, with 3 bases between.

The rearrangement uses TRBV6-4 and TRBJ2-6, with 7 bases that match TRBD1. The CDR3 is 16 residues long. From germline, CDR1 is MRHNA and CDR2 SNTAGT. Trimming cost V 8 bases and J 0 bases; bases outside gene matches: 7. CDR3 nucleotide sequence: TGTGCCAGCGCTAAGGACAGGAGCTCTGGGGCCAACGTCCTGACTTTC. Translated, it gives CASAKDRSSGANVLTF.

The V call is TRBV5-1, the J call TRBJ2-3; TRBD2 matches at 12 bases. V shed 4 bases and J 0 bases; nucleotides not matched to a gene: 3. There are 16 residues in the CDR3. CDR1 SGHRS and CDR2 YFSETQ come from the germline V gene. The DNA of the CDR3 is TGCGCCAGCAGCCTAGGGACTAGCGGGAGCACAGATACGCAGTATTTT. Amino acids: CASSLGTSGSTDTQYF.

This chain connects TRBV25-1 to TRBJ2-5; D unclear. The J call may be mistaken, given a closer DNA end match to TRBJ2-7. The germline V gene encodes CDR1 MGHDK and CDR2 SYGVNS. The CDR3 totals 14 residues. CDR3 in amino acids: CASSPPVGLAEQYF. DNA for the CDR3: TGTGCCAGCAGTCCCCCGGTGGGCTTGGCCGAGCAGTACTTC.

The V and J genes are TRBV5-4 and TRBJ1-6; D not resolved. The V and J ends lost 4 bases and 5 bases respectively, with 10 bases between them. The length of the CDR3 is 14 residues. Germline assignment: CDR1 SGHNT and CDR2 YYREEE (reference sequence). CDR3 sequence (DNA): TGTGCCAGCAGCCAGAGGGTAAATAATTCACCCCTCCACTTT. It encodes CASSQRVNNSPLHF. Variable domain in full (rest from reference TRBV5-4 and TRBJ1-6): ETGVTQSPTHLIKTRGQQVTLRCSSQSGHNTVSWYQQALGQGPQFIFQYYREEENGRGNFPPRFSGLQFPNYSSELNVNALELDDSALYLCASSQRVNNSPLHFGNGTRLTVT.

The rearrangement uses TRBV2 and TRBJ1-6, with TRBD1 matching 7 bases. This CDR3 is built from 14 residues. V lost 3 bases, J lost 11 bases, and 7 bases stayed unmatched. Germline assignment: CDR1 SNHLY and CDR2 FYNNEI. CDR3 residues: CASSDQRDSTPLHF. CDR3 bases: TGTGCCAGCAGTGACCAAAGGGACAGTACACCCCTCCACTTT.

The V call is TRBV11-2, the J call TRBJ1-2; the match to TRBD1 covers 10 bases. The germline V gene has CDR1 SGHAT and CDR2 FQNNGV. This CDR3 has 14 amino acids. V trimming: 1 base; J trimming: 8 bases; junction bases outside the gene matches: 4. The CDR3 here is CASSLGTGGRGYTF. Here the CDR3 DNA reads TGTGCCAGCAGCTTAGGGACAGGGGGACGAGGCTACACCTTC.

The J gene is TRBJ1-2, the V gene TRBV5-1, with 8 bases matching TRBD1. Germline V gene data show CDR1 as SGHRS and CDR2 as YFSETQ. The V gene end was trimmed by 2 bases and the J gene end by 2 bases; junction bases not matched to a gene: 5. This CDR3 region has 15 residues. CDR3: CASSFLQGVNYGYTF. The CDR3 DNA sequence: TGCGCCAGCAGCTTCTTACAGGGGGTCAACTATGGCTACACCTTC.

The chain combines TRBV6-5 with TRBJ1-6, with D tentatively TRBD1 (5 bases). With 4 bases removed from V and 10 bases from J, the gap between germline ends came to 20 bases. Germline CDR1 reads MNHEY; CDR2 reads SVGAGI. The CDR3 runs to 16 residues. CDR3: CASSSIRDFGASPLHF. The CDR3 nucleotides are TGTGCCAGCAGTTCAATCCGGGACTTCGGTGCCTCACCCCTCCACTTT.

This chain joins TRBV7-9 and TRBJ1-2; 9 bases match TRBD1. CDR1 is SEHNR and CDR2 is FQNEAQ in the germline V gene (reference sequence). The CDR3 length is 17 residues. V shed 3 bases, J shed 2 bases, and the junction held 10 bases outside the gene matches. The CDR3, as DNA: TGTGCCAGCAGCTTTAGTAACAGGGGGCCCCTAAACTATGGCTACACCTTC. Translation: CASSFSNRGPLNYGYTF.

The J gene is TRBJ1-1, the V gene TRBV5-1; D is ambiguous. V gave up 2 bases and J gave up 1 base, with 9 bases separating them. Germline loops: CDR1 SGHRS, CDR2 YFSETQ. The CDR3 extends over 14 amino acids. CDR3 sequence (DNA): TGCGCCAGCAGCTTACAACCTCCGAACACTGAAGCTTTCTTT. This codes for CASSLQPPNTEAFF. Filled out from reference TRBV5-1 and TRBJ1-1, the complete variable domain reads KAGVTQTPRYLIKTRGQQVTLSCSPISGHRSVSWYQQTPGQGLQFLFEYFSETQRNKGNFPGRFSGRQFSNSRSEMNVSTLELGDSALYLCASSLQPPNTEAFFGQGTRLTVV.

The chain uses TRBV7-3 and TRBJ1-1; possible D gene TRBD1, 5 bases. This CDR3 comprises 14 residues. V was trimmed by 5 bases and J by 1 base, leaving 11 bases between them. Germline CDR1 reads SGHTA; CDR2 reads FQGTGA. The CDR3 DNA reads TGTGCCAGCAGCCGATCAACAGGGAACACTGAAGCTTTCTTT. Its protein product is CASSRSTGNTEAFF. Combining the CDR3 with reference TRBV7-3 and TRBJ1-1 gives the whole variable domain GAGVSQTPSNKVTEKGKYVELRCDPISGHTALYWYRQSLGQGPEFLIYFQGTGAADDSGLPNDRFFAVRPEGSVSTLKIQRTERGDSAVYLCASSRSTGNTEAFFGQGTRLTVV.

The V and J genes are TRBV27 and TRBJ1-3; maybe TRBD1 (6 bases). In germline, CDR1 is MNHEY, CDR2 SMNVEV (reference sequence). There are 16 residues in the CDR3. V dropped 7 bases and J dropped 2 bases, with 18 bases sitting between them. As DNA, the CDR3 is TGTGCCAGCACCCTAGGGGGGGCGCGGGCTGGAAACACCATATATTTT. This translates into CASTLGGARAGNTIYF.

The chain uses TRBV7-2 and TRBJ2-2; 8 positions agree with TRBD2. The CDR3 loop spans 16 amino acids. Germline V CDR1 and CDR2: SGHTA, FQGNSA. V gave up 4 bases and J gave up 0 bases; unmatched junction bases: 4. The CDR3 here is CASSSAAGANTGELFF. The CDR3 nucleotides read TGTGCCAGCAGCTCGGCAGCGGGGGCGAACACCGGGGAGCTGTTTTTT. The variable domain in full, with the rest retrieved from reference TRBV7-2 and TRBJ2-2, is GAGVSQSPSNKVTEKGKDVELRCDPISGHTALYWYRQSLGQGLEFLIYFQGNSAPDKSGLPSDRFSAERTGGSVSTLTIQRTQQEDSAVYLCASSSAAGANTGELFFGEGSRLTVL.

J is TRBJ2-7 and V is TRBV6-5, with 12 positions matching TRBD2. The CDR3 contains 15 residues. J was trimmed by 3 bases and V by 0 bases; bases with no gene match: 0. Germline CDR1 is MNHEY and CDR2 is SVGAGI. CDR3 loop: CASSYSTSGSYEQYF. CDR3 DNA sequence: TGTGCCAGCAGTTACTCGACTAGCGGGAGCTACGAGCAGTACTTC.

The CDR3 region has the DNA TGTGCCAGCAGCTTCGGACAGGGGAGTTCACCCCTCCACTTT. Amino acids: CASSFGQGSSPLHF. The rearrangement links TRBV5-4 to TRBJ1-6, with 9 bases lining up with TRBD1. J lost 9 bases, V lost 2 bases, and 3 bases had no gene match. This CDR3 region has 14 residues. Germline values: CDR1 SGHNT, CDR2 YYREEE (reference sequence).

CDR3 DNA: TGTGCCAGCGATTGGGCAACCACCGGGGAGCTGTTTTTT. Its protein product is CASDWATTGELFF. This chain connects TRBV6-1 to TRBJ2-2; no clear D. CDR3 length equals 13 residues. V was shortened by 8 bases and J by 4 bases, with 11 bases between the two germline ends. Germline V CDR1 and CDR2: MNHNS, SASEGT.

The gene calls are TRBV21-1 and TRBJ1-4; the table's D call of TRBD1 was not tested on the DNA. TRBV21-1 is flagged as a pseudogene. The CDR3 has 18 amino acids. CDR3 nucleotides: TGTGCCAGCAGCAAAGGGGGAATCCCTACAGGGATCAATGAAAAACTGTTTTTT. Amino acids: CASSKGGIPTGINEKLFF.

The rearrangement uses TRBV7-8 and TRBJ2-7; a possible D gene is TRBD1 (6 bases). Germline V gene sequence: CDR1 SGHVS, CDR2 FQNEAQ. Trimming took 1 base from V and 0 from J, leaving 10 bases between them. This CDR3 contains 15 residues. The CDR3 region is CASSLGRTVSYEQYF. As DNA, the CDR3 is TGTGCCAGCAGCTTAGGTAGGACAGTCTCCTACGAGCAGTACTTC.

This chain joins TRBV7-9 and TRBJ2-6; possible D gene TRBD2, 5 bases. Germline V gene lookup returns CDR1 SEHNR and CDR2 FQNEAQ (reference sequence). V lost 3 bases and J lost 5, with 11 bases in between. The CDR3 loop spans 15 amino acids. CDR3 amino acids: CASSFYRDRANVLTF. The DNA for the CDR3 is TGTGCCAGCAGCTTCTACCGGGATAGGGCCAACGTCCTGACTTTC.

The gene calls are TRBV5-4 and TRBJ1-6; D call uncertain. Germline V gene data show CDR1 as SGHNT and CDR2 as YYREEE (reference sequence). The CDR3 has 15 amino acids. V gave up 7 bases and J gave up 10 bases, with 21 bases separating them. The CDR3 nucleotides read TGTGCCAGCGGAAACCGGGCCGAGCGGAACTCACCCCTCCACTTT. Its protein is CASGNRAERNSPLHF.

CDR3 sequence reads: CASSIVRDRAYGYTF. The CDR3 region has the DNA TGTGCCAGTAGTATCGTCCGGGACAGGGCCTATGGCTACACCTTC. J is TRBJ1-2 and V is TRBV19; 9 positions match TRBD1. In germline, CDR1 is LNHDA, CDR2 SQIVND (reference sequence). This CDR3 comprises 15 residues. Germline trimming cut 3 bases from V and 4 bases from J; bases unmatched to any gene: 6.

The chain joins TRBV28 to TRBJ2-2, with D perhaps TRBD1 (6 bases). Trimming shortened V by 5 bases and J by 0 bases, and 7 bases separated the two germline ends. CDR1 is MDHEN and CDR2 is SYDVKM in the germline V gene. This CDR3 comprises 14 residues. For the CDR3, the DNA is TGTGCCAGCAGTCGGACAGCGAACACCGGGGAGCTGTTTTTT. This codes for CASSRTANTGELFF.

The V call is TRBV9, the J call TRBJ1-1; a weak D match, TRBD1 (5 bases). Trimming removed 0 bases from V and 0 bases from J, with 18 bases in between. The length of the CDR3 is 18 residues. CDR1 is SGDLS, CDR2 YYNGEE, per germline. This CDR3 is CASSVDLRGRDMNTEAFF. CDR3 DNA: TGTGCCAGCAGCGTAGATTTGAGAGGCAGGGATATGAACACTGAAGCTTTCTTT.